This T cell receptor (beta chain) was identified in a study of EBV T-cell therapy then PD-1 blockade in nasopharyngeal carcinoma. Method: immunoSEQ multiplex PCR; TCRdb's copy keeps in-frame clones and lacks some. This table holds 14,000 or so clones, 80% to 85% found once. This sample's treatment: AdE1-LMPpoly-expanded autologous EBV-specific T-cell therapy followed by anti-PD-1 nivolumab. The germline gives CDR1 SEHNR, CDR2 FQNEAQ (reference sequence). The V and J ends lost 5 bases and 8 bases respectively, with 18 bases between them. CDR3 length equals 14 residues. Details on this clone: The antigen is not known.

This chain joins TRBV7-9 and TRBJ1-2, with a possible D match to TRBD1 (6 bases). The sequences come from CD8+ T cells from blood, collected at roughly day 110 from a patient whose treatment included autologous EBV-specific T cells and nivolumab. The receptor was isolated from a man in his forties with nasopharyngeal carcinoma. CDR3 region: CASSLATGFRGYTF. For the CDR3, the DNA is TGTGCCAGCAGCCTTGCCACAGGGTTCCGCGGCTACACCTTC.